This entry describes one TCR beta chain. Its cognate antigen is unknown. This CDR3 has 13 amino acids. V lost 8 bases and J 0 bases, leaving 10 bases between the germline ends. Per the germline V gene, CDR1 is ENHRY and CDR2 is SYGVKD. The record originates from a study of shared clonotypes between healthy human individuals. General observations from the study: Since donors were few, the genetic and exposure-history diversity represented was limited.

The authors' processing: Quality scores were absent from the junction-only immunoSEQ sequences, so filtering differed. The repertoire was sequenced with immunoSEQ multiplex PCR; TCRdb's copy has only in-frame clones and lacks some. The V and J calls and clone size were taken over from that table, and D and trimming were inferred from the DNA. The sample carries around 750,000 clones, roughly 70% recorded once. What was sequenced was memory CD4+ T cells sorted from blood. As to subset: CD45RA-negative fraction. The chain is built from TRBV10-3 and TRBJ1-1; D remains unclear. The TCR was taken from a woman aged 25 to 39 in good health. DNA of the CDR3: TGTGCCATCGGTTTGGAAGTGAACACTGAAGCTTTCTTT. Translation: CAIGLEVNTEAFF.